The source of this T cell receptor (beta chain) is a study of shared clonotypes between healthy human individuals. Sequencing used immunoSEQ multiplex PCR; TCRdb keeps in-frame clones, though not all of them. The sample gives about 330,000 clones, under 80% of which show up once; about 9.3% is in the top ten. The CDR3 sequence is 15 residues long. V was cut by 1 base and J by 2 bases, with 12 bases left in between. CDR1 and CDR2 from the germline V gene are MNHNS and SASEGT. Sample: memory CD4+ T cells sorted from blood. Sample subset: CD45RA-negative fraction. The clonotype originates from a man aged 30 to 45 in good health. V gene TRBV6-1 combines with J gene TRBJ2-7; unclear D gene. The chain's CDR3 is CASSEVVDGAYEQYF. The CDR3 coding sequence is TGTGCCAGCAGTGAAGTGGTGGACGGTGCCTACGAGCAGTACTTC.